The 26 T cell receptor beta chains in this list originate from one sample, sequenced in a study of T cell responses to AZD1222 COVID-19 vaccine. The data were produced by immunoSEQ multiplex PCR, yet TCRdb's version contains in-frame clones alone and is incomplete. The sample includes about 160,000 clones, under 95% seen only once; the top ten take roughly 5%. Sequenced material: peripheral blood, taken 28 days after the second AZD1222 dose. These receptors were collected from an adult who received the AZD1222 COVID-19 vaccine.

V usage is TRBV5-1 and J usage is TRBJ2-3; a weak D match, TRBD1 (6 bases). The CDR3 length is 15 residues. V was trimmed by 3 bases and J by 1 base, leaving 12 bases between them. Per the germline V gene, CDR1 is SGHRS and CDR2 is YFSETQ. CDR3 bases: TGCGCCAGCAGCTCCAGGGGAAGCGGCACAGATACGCAGTATTTT. It codes for CASSSRGSGTDTQYF.

The rearrangement uses TRBV6-2 or TRBV6-3 and TRBJ2-7; 9 nucleotides match TRBD2. The CDR3 extends over 19 amino acids. Germline loops: CDR1 MNHEY, CDR2 SVGEGT. The V gene end was trimmed by 1 base and the J gene end by 6 bases; junction bases not matched to a gene: 19. The CDR3, as DNA: TGTGCCAGCAGTTACTTCCCCCACCTCTGGACGGCGGGAGGGGGCGAGCAGTACTTC. Its protein product is CASSYFPHLWTAGGGEQYF.

The chain has TRBV25-1 and TRBJ2-2, with D uncertain. The CDR3 totals 15 residues. V lost 1 base to trimming and J lost 2 bases, with 8 bases between them. Germline CDR1 MGHDK, CDR2 SYGVNS. The CDR3 here is CASSEFTTNTGELFF. The CDR3 DNA reads TGTGCCAGCAGTGAATTTACAACCAACACCGGGGAGCTGTTTTTT.

This chain uses TRBV3-1 (or the pseudogene TRBV3-2) with TRBJ2-5, with 7 bases fitting TRBD1. This CDR3 has 15 residues. Germline V gene lookup returns CDR1 LGHDT and CDR2 YNNKEL (reference sequence). V was pared by 2 bases and J by 2 bases, with 5 bases of the junction left unmatched. Written as DNA, the CDR3 is TGTGCCAGCAGCCAACGCCCGACAGGGCAAGAGACCCAGTACTTC. This gives the protein CASSQRPTGQETQYF.

The genes are TRBV18 and TRBJ1-6; 8 bases agree with TRBD1. This CDR3 contains 14 residues. V trimming: 4 bases; J trimming: 6 bases; junction bases outside the gene matches: 2. Germline CDR1 is KGHSH and CDR2 is LQKENI. CDR3: CASSLDRANSPLHF. The DNA for the CDR3 is TGTGCCAGCTCACTGGACAGGGCTAATTCACCCCTCCACTTT.

CDR3 amino acids: CASSQEMGGHTIYF. The CDR3 region has the DNA TGCGCCAGCAGCCAAGAGATGGGGGGACACACCATATATTTT. This chain links TRBV4-1 with TRBJ1-3, with a tentative D call TRBD1 (5 bases). V lost 0 bases, J lost 8 bases, and 11 bases lay in between. Germline V gene data show CDR1 as MGHRA and CDR2 as YSYEKL. CDR3 length equals 14 residues.

The chain has TRBV28 and TRBJ1-2, with a weak D call TRBD1 (5 bases). From germline, CDR1 is MDHEN and CDR2 SYDVKM. V was pared by 5 bases and J by 6 bases, with 16 bases between. CDR3 length: 14 amino acids. The CDR3 protein is CASSPSRDADGYTF. DNA of the CDR3: TGTGCCAGCAGTCCTTCCCGGGACGCTGATGGCTACACCTTC.

The V call is TRBV30, the J call TRBJ2-7; 7 positions agree with TRBD2. Germline assignment: CDR1 GTSNPN and CDR2 SVGIG (reference sequence). The CDR3 totals 16 residues. J lost 6 bases, V lost 5 bases, and 19 bases had no gene match. CDR3 bases: TGTGCCTGGGGACCAGCGGGATCCCCAAGGGGTTCCGAGCAGTACTTC. This codes for CAWGPAGSPRGSEQYF.

On this clone itself: The junction and the germline gene differ at one end; a read error may be behind it. The chain combines TRBV29-1 with TRBJ2-2; tentatively, D is TRBD1 or TRBD2 (5 bases each). This CDR3 spans 14 amino acids. Germline V CDR1 and CDR2: SQVTM, ANQGSEA. The CDR3 DNA sequence: TGCAGCGTCGAAGCCGGGGCCGGCACCGGGGAGCTGTTTTTT. This gives the protein CSVEAGAGTGELFF.

The rearrangement links TRBV3-1 (or the pseudogene TRBV3-2) to TRBJ2-3; 7 bases map to TRBD2. This CDR3 spans 15 amino acids. V lost 0 bases, J lost 2 bases, and 2 bases stayed unmatched. CDR1 is LGHDT and CDR2 is YNNKEL in the germline V gene (reference sequence). The CDR3 coding sequence is TGTGCCAGCAGCCAAGAAGCGGGATCCACAGATACGCAGTATTTT. Its translation: CASSQEAGSTDTQYF.

This sequence joins TRBV20-1 and TRBJ1-2; a weak D match, TRBD1 (6 bases). CDR3 length: 11 residues. Germline CDR1 DFQATT, CDR2 SNEGSKA (reference sequence). The CDR3: CSPQGVYGYTF. CDR3 in DNA: TGCAGCCCACAGGGTGTCTATGGCTACACCTTC.

The chain recombines TRBV28 with TRBJ1-5, with D perhaps matching TRBD1 (5 bases). Germline-derived CDR1 and CDR2 are MDHEN and SYDVKM. The CDR3 sequence is 14 residues long. V lost 7 bases and J 7 bases, leaving 17 bases between the germline ends. Here the CDR3 reads CASTEGQEGQPQHF. CDR3 DNA sequence: TGTGCCAGCACCGAGGGGCAGGAGGGACAGCCCCAGCATTTT. Full variable domain (rest looked up from reference TRBV28 and TRBJ1-5): DVKVTQSSRYLVKRTGEKVFLECVQDMDHENMFWYRQDPGLGLRLIYFSYDVKMKEKGDIPEGYSVSREKKERFSLILESASTNQTSMYLCASTEGQEGQPQHFGDGTRLSIL.

The CDR3 loop reads CASSSYRGGEQYF. The DNA for the CDR3 is TGTGCCAGCAGCTCTTACAGGGGTGGCGAGCAGTACTTC. The rearrangement uses TRBV3-1 (or the pseudogene TRBV3-2) and TRBJ2-7; 7 bases line up with TRBD1. Germline V lookup: CDR1 LGHDT, CDR2 YNNKEL (reference sequence). The CDR3 consists of 13 residues. Losses at the gene ends were 5 bases for V and 6 bases for J; bases not matched to a gene: 7.

This clone showed up just once. The rearrangement joins TRBV4-2 to TRBJ2-7, with 12 bases that match TRBD2. The CDR3 consists of 15 residues. The germline gives CDR1 LGHNA, CDR2 YNFKEQ. V lost 1 base and J lost 3; bases outside the gene matches: 1. In DNA form, the CDR3 reads TGTGCCAGCAGCCAAGTGACTAGCGGGAGCTACGAGCAGTACTTC. The encoded protein is CASSQVTSGSYEQYF.

The rearrangement joins TRBV4-1 to TRBJ2-5; D gene ambiguous. Germline CDR1 reads MGHRA; CDR2 reads YSYEKL. The CDR3 consists of 14 residues. The germline V and J ends were trimmed by 4 bases and 4 bases, with 13 bases remaining between them. The CDR3: CASSRGFRTETQYF. The CDR3 DNA reads TGCGCCAGCAGCCGAGGCTTCAGGACAGAGACCCAGTACTTC.

The chain recombines TRBV5-6 with TRBJ1-1; 8 nucleotides agree with TRBD1. Losses at the gene ends were 4 bases for V and 2 bases for J; bases not matched to a gene: 13. Germline loops: CDR1 SGHDT, CDR2 YYEEEE. The CDR3 covers 17 residues. As DNA, the CDR3 is TGTGCCAGCAGCAGAGGGGACAGGCTCCGAAAAAACACTGAAGCTTTCTTT. Its protein product is CASSRGDRLRKNTEAFF.

The chain has TRBV9 and TRBJ2-2, with unresolved D. Trimming removed 0 bases from V and 0 bases from J, with 12 bases in between. CDR3 length: 17 residues. Per germline, CDR1 SGDLS and CDR2 YYNGEE. CDR3 in DNA: TGTGCCAGCAGCGTAGTAAGGGCGTTCGCGAACACCGGGGAGCTGTTTTTT. It translates to CASSVVRAFANTGELFF.

V is TRBV12-3 or TRBV12-4 and J is TRBJ2-3; D remains ambiguous. The CDR3 is made up of 12 amino acids. V lost 5 bases to trimming and J lost 6 bases, with 9 bases between them. The CDR3 spells CASSQTGDTQYF. CDR3 nucleotides: TGTGCCAGCAGTCAAACGGGTGATACGCAGTATTTT.

The chain joins TRBV5-1 to TRBJ1-3; TRBD1 is a possible D gene (5 bases). This CDR3 contains 16 residues. Germline V gene data show CDR1 as SGHRS and CDR2 as YFSETQ. The V end was cut by 3 bases, the J end by 8 bases, with 21 bases between. In nucleotides, the CDR3 is TGCGCCAGCAGCTCAGGGCGAGGGAGGCAAGAACACACCATATATTTT. Residues: CASSSGRGRQEHTIYF.

V and J are TRBV7-9 and TRBJ2-2, with TRBD2 matching over 9 bases. CDR3 length: 17 amino acids. J gave up 1 base and V 1 base, and 4 bases lay outside the gene matches. Germline values: CDR1 SEHNR, CDR2 FQNEAQ (reference sequence). The CDR3 protein is CASSLGLLAGNTGELFF. DNA for the CDR3: TGTGCCAGCAGCTTAGGTCTACTAGCGGGGAACACCGGGGAGCTGTTTTTT.

This chain links TRBV7-2 with TRBJ2-7; TRBD1 aligns across 10 bases. The CDR3 is 14 residues long. Germline assignment: CDR1 SGHTA and CDR2 FQGNSA. V lost 5 bases to trimming and J lost 4 bases; unmatched junction nucleotides: 5. CDR3 in DNA: TGTGCCAGCAGCCCCGAGGACAGGGGGTACGAGCAGTACTTC. It codes for CASSPEDRGYEQYF.

This rearrangement joins TRBV6-1 to TRBJ1-4; 9 positions agree with TRBD1. There are 18 residues in the CDR3. The V and J ends lost 3 bases and 7 bases, in that order; junction bases with no gene match: 15. The germline V gene encodes CDR1 MNHNS and CDR2 SASEGT. The CDR3 is CASSEADRGRPWSEKLFF. The CDR3 DNA sequence: TGTGCCAGCAGTGAGGCGGACAGGGGCCGGCCCTGGAGTGAAAAACTGTTTTTT.

The chain links TRBV6-5 to TRBJ2-3; maybe TRBD1 (6 bases). V was pared by 0 bases and J by 4 bases, with 14 bases between. The CDR3 totals 16 residues. Germline V lookup: CDR1 MNHEY, CDR2 SVGAGI. CDR3 sequence (DNA): TGTGCCAGCAGTTACTCAATAGGGGGAGATCCAGATACGCAGTATTTT. Translated: CASSYSIGGDPDTQYF.

The V gene is TRBV9, the J gene TRBJ1-5, with 8 bases identical to TRBD1. After removal of 0 bases from V and 2 bases from J, the junction contained 1 base not matched to a gene. Germline CDR1 and CDR2: SGDLS and YYNGEE. The CDR3 sequence is 15 residues long. The CDR3 nucleotides are TGTGCCAGCAGCGTAGCGGGACAGGGCAATCAGCCCCAGCATTTT. Translated, it gives CASSVAGQGNQPQHF.

This chain connects TRBV14 to TRBJ1-1; no firm D call. The CDR3 length is 15 residues. Germline V CDR1 and CDR2: SGHDN, FVKESK. Deletions cut 2 bases from V and 3 bases from J, with 13 bases between. CDR3 protein: CASSQYGHRDTEAFF. In nucleotides, the CDR3 is TGTGCCAGCAGCCAATATGGCCACCGAGACACTGAAGCTTTCTTT.

The genes are TRBV27 and TRBJ1-2; TRBD1 might be the D (5 bases). The germline V gene encodes CDR1 MNHEY and CDR2 SMNVEV (reference sequence). V was pared by 3 bases and J by 4 bases, with 15 bases between. The CDR3 has 15 amino acids. CDR3 coding DNA: TGTGCCAGCAGTTTGGTTGGGGGGATTCGCTATGGCTACACCTTC. This codes for CASSLVGGIRYGYTF.